This TCR beta chain is from a study of blood T cell repertoires in COVID-19 (dated by TCRdb to the early 2020s). Describing the broader study: The collaborator samples originated in the United States, Italy and Spain and spanned the acute and convalescent phases of COVID-19. Samples were obtained from the ongoing ImmuneRACE study (first 160 participants) and from 1,254 subjects provided by 6 global collaborators. Nearly every sample came with metadata listing a de-identified subject ID, COVID-19 status, age in years and sex. Where available, HLA class I and class II types were obtained from metadata supplied by the sample provider rather than from assay-based typing. Subjects who had been exposed to COVID-19, were actively infected with it, or had recovered from it provided the deeply sampled blood TCRbeta repertoires that made up the dataset. The repertoires were released in a freely available public database intended as a resource for research on the immune response to SARS-CoV-2. The prospective study material was composed of cDNA or gDNA derived from T cells, B-cell-depleted T cells, or PBMCs. What the authors observed across the whole study: The quantity of clinical and demographic metadata differed by source and by participant and was supplied without curation.

TCRbeta CDR3 regions were amplified from genomic DNA by means of the immunoSEQ Assay, a bias-controlled multiplex PCR. Under the source paper's analysis protocol: The number of nucleated cells in each sample was estimated from the amplification of reference gene primers within the assay. Sequence reads were collapsed and filtered to measure the absolute abundance of every unique TCRbeta CDR3 rearrangement. For each sample, productive Simpson clonality was calculated as the square root of Simpson's diversity index across productive rearrangements. This is the immuneACCESS table as TCRdb keeps it, with only in-frame sequences that have V and J called. A part of the clones is gone; compared with another copy, unresolved V genes explain less than half, and the rest is unexplained. V, J and clone size derive from that table, while D and trimming were established from the DNA sequence. The sample profile shows around 92,000 clones; about 82% of them were found once. Approximately 12% of the sample belongs to the ten largest clones.

Whole blood was collected in K2EDTA tubes by collaborating institutions according to the institutions' own protocols. For TCRbeta analysis, collaborator samples were shipped as frozen whole blood, as isolated PBMCs, or as DNA extracted from either sample type. The cysteine opens and the phenylalanine closes a CDR3 of 13 amino acids. The kept DNA is CDR3 alone, 39 bases in frame from the first base. V loses 7 bases, J loses 1 base, and the germline ends lie 11 bases apart. Taken from the germline V gene, the CDR1 and CDR2 loops are SQVTM and ANQGSEA. Details on this clone: It lacks a known antigen. Per-nucleotide qualities are absent, and no much larger clonotype sits a single base away.

The V and J genes are TRBV29-1 and TRBJ1-3; too little of a D gene remains to name it. The sequenced sample consisted of peripheral blood. This receptor was taken from a woman aged 55-70 years in a cohort sampled during active or convalescent COVID-19. In nucleotides, the sequence is TGCAGCGCCCTGGGAGGGTCTGGAAACACCATATATTTT. Translated, this gives CSALGGSGNTIYF.